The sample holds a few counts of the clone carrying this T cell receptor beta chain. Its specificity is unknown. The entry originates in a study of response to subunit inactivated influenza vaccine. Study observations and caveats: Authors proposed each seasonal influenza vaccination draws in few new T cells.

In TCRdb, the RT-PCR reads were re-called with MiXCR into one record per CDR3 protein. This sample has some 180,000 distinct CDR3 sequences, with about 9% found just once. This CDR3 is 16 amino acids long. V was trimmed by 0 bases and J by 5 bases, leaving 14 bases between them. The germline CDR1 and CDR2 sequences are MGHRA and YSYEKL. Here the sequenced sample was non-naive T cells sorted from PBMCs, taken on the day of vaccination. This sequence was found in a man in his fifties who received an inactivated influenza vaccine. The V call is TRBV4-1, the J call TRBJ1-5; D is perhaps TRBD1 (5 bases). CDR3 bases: TGCGCCAGCAGCCAAGAATCTACGCGGGGGGATCAGCCCCAGCATTTT. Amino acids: CASSQESTRGDQPQHF.